The 2 T cell receptor beta chains reported below all come from one sample, sequenced in a study of control samples from healthy donors and cancer patients. Sequencing used immunoSEQ multiplex PCR; TCRdb keeps in-frame clones, though not all of them. The sample lists roughly 120,000 clones; around nine tenths were seen once. Sequences were obtained from blood. The receptor set was obtained from a man aged 25-45 years in good health.

CDR3 loop: CASSLSGISGNTIYF. CDR3 nucleotides: TGTGCCAGCAGCTTATCGGGGATCTCTGGAAACACCATATATTTT. The J gene is TRBJ1-3, the V gene TRBV7-8; D ambiguous. With 2 bases removed from V and 0 bases from J, the gap between germline ends came to 8 bases. Germline V gene data show CDR1 as SGHVS and CDR2 as FQNEAQ. This CDR3 spans 15 amino acids.

The rearrangement links TRBV7-2 to TRBJ1-2; 7 positions agree with TRBD1. The CDR3 spans 16 residues. The V gene's germline CDR1 is SGHTA and CDR2 FQGNSA. Trimming removed 1 base from V and 7 bases from J; junction bases left unmatched: 12. DNA for the CDR3: TGTGCCAGCAGCTTAGGAGCCCGCCGGGACAGTGGTGGCTACACCTTC. As protein: CASSLGARRDSGGYTF.